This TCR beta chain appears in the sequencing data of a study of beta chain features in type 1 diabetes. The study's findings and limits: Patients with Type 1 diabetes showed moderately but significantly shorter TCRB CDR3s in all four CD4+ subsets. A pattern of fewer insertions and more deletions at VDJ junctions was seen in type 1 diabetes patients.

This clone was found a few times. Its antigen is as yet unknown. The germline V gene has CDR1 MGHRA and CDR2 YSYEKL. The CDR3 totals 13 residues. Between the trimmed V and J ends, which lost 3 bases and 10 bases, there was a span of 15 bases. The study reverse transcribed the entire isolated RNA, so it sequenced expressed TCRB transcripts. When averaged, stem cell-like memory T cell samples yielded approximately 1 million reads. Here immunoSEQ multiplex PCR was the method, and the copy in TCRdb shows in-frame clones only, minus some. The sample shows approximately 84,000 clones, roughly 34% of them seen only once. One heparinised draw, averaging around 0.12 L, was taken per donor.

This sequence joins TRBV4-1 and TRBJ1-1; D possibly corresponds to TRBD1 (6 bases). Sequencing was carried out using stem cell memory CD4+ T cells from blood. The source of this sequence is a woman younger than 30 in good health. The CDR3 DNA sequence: TGCGCCAGCAGCCAGGGGCCCCAGGGGCGAGCTTTCTTT. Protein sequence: CASSQGPQGRAFF.